This is a list of T cell receptor beta chains from one sample in a study of blood T cell repertoires in COVID-19. Sequencing was performed with immunoSEQ multiplex PCR; in TCRdb, only in-frame clones are kept and a portion is missing. The top ten hold about a sixth of the sample, which has more than 95,000 clones, about four fifths seen once. Sequenced sample: peripheral blood. These receptors all stem from a young man with COVID-19, enrolled during active disease. CDR3s include the opening cysteine and the closing phenylalanine or tryptophan. A D gene is named only where the DNA matches it firmly. For some rows the clone size is stated as once, few or many, or as a class when expanded; others skip it.

.	13	.	TRBV7-9	TRBJ1-1	CASSLQENTEAFF	TGTGCCAGCAGCTTACAGGAGAACACTGAAGCTTTCTTT
.	15	.	TRBV7-2	TRBJ2-2	CASSLDSANTGELFF	TGTGCCAGCAGCCTCGACAGCGCGAACACCGGGGAGCTGTTTTTT
.	14	few	TRBV4-1	TRBJ1-4	CASTPGAGNEKLFF	TGCGCCAGCACCCCAGGGGCTGGTAATGAAAAACTGTTTTTT
.	13	.	TRBV29-1	TRBJ2-7	CSVETPQVYEQYF	TGCAGCGTTGAGACTCCACAGGTCTACGAGCAGTACTTC
TRBD1	16	once	TRBV15	TRBJ2-6	CATSTGQEAGANVLTF	TGTGCCACCAGCACGGGACAGGAGGCTGGGGCCAACGTCCTGACTTTC
.	14	.	TRBV5-1	TRBJ1-2	CASSTYARDYGYTF	TGCGCCAGCAGCACGTACGCACGAGACTATGGCTACACCTTC
TRBD1	14	.	TRBV7-9	TRBJ2-5	CASSVGQGGETQYF	TGTGCCAGCAGTGTAGGACAGGGGGGAGAGACCCAGTACTTC
.	13	.	TRBV11-2	TRBJ1-2	CASSPQGFEGYTF	TGTGCCAGCAGCCCCCAGGGGTTTGAGGGCTACACCTTC
.	14	.	TRBV3-1/TRBV3-2	TRBJ2-1	CASSQNSAYNEQFF	TGTGCCAGCAGCCAGAATAGCGCGTACAATGAGCAGTTCTTC
.	16	.	TRBV4-1	TRBJ2-7	CASSQDIQRADWEQYF	TGCGCCAGCAGCCAAGATATCCAGCGGGCCGACTGGGAGCAGTACTTC
TRBD1	14	.	TRBV5-5	TRBJ1-4	CASSWDSRNEKLFF	TGTGCCAGCAGCTGGGACAGCCGTAATGAAAAACTGTTTTTT
.	14	.	TRBV14	TRBJ2-7	CASSRFRGQGEQYF	TGTGCCAGCAGCCGATTCAGGGGTCAGGGCGAGCAGTACTTC
.	16	.	TRBV9	TRBJ2-1	CASSVVRGSHYNEQFF	TGTGCCAGCAGCGTAGTGAGGGGGTCGCACTACAATGAGCAGTTCTTC
.	15	.	TRBV6-6	TRBJ2-7	CASSLVMQGSHEQYF	TGTGCCAGCAGTCTGGTCATGCAGGGGTCCCACGAGCAGTACTTC
TRBD1	16	.	TRBV5-6	TRBJ1-1	CASSLAAAGGNTEAFF	TGTGCCAGCAGCTTGGCCGCGGCAGGGGGCAACACTGAAGCTTTCTTT
.	15	.	TRBV4-1	TRBJ1-2	CASSQDYTTNYGYTF	TGCGCCAGCAGCCAAGATTACACGACTAACTATGGCTACACCTTC
TRBD2	14	few	TRBV12-5	TRBJ2-7	CASGFGLAGDEQYF	TGTGCTAGTGGTTTTGGACTAGCGGGAGACGAGCAGTACTTC
.	13	.	TRBV19	TRBJ2-2	CASSITITGELFF	TGTGCCAGTAGTATAACAATCACCGGGGAGCTGTTTTTT
TRBD1	16	.	TRBV4-1	TRBJ1-1	CASSQVGTGVNTEAFF	TGCGCCAGCAGCCAAGTAGGGACAGGGGTGAACACTGAAGCTTTCTTT
TRBD1	14	.	TRBV7-2	TRBJ1-5	CASRKQGSNQPQHF	TGTGCCAGCAGGAAACAGGGGAGCAATCAGCCCCAGCATTTT
TRBD1	15	.	TRBV7-6	TRBJ1-5	CASSLGQGSNQPQHF	TGTGCCAGCAGCTTAGGACAGGGGAGCAATCAGCCCCAGCATTTT
TRBD1	15	.	TRBV5-8	TRBJ1-2	CASSLLGQGAPGYTF	TGTGCCAGCAGCTTGCTGGGACAGGGGGCGCCTGGCTACACCTTC
.	15	.	TRBV6-1	TRBJ1-5	CASSELGRDNQPQHF	TGTGCCAGCAGTGAACTCGGCAGGGACAATCAGCCCCAGCATTTT
TRBD1	15	.	TRBV6-5	TRBJ1-4	CASSYDRATNEKLFF	TGTGCCAGCAGTTACGACAGGGCAACTAATGAAAAACTGTTTTTT
TRBD2	14	once	TRBV27	TRBJ2-1	CASSLSGLAGMQFF	TGTGCCAGCAGTTTATCGGGACTAGCGGGGATGCAGTTCTTC